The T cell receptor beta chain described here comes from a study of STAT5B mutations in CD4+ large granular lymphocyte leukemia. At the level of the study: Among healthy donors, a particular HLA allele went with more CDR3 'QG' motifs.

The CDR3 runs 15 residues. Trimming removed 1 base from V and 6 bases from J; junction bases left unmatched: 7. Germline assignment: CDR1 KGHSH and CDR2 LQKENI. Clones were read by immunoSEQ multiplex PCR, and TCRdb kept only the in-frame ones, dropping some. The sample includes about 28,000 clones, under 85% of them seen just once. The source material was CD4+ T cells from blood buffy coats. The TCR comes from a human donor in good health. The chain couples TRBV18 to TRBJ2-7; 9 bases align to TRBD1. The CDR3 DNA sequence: TGTGCCAGCTCACCACTCCCGGGACAGGGTTCCGAGCAGTACTTC. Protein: CASSPLPGQGSEQYF.